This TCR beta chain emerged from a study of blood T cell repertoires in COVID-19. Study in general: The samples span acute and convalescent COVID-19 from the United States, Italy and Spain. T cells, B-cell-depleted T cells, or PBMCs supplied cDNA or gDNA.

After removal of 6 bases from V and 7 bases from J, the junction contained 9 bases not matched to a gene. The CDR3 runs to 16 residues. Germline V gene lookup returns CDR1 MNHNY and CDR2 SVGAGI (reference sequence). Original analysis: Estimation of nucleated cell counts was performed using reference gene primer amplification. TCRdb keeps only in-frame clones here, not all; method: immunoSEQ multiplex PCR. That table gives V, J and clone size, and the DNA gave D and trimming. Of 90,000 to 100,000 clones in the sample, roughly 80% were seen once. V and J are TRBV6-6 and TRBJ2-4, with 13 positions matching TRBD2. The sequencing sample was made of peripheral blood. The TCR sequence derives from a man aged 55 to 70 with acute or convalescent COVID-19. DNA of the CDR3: TGTGCCAGCAGCGAATGGACTAGCGGGAGTCGGAACATTCAGTACTTC. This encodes CASSEWTSGSRNIQYF.